The 22 T cell receptor beta chains in this list originate from one sample, sequenced in a study of T-cell memory formation after mild COVID-19. TCRdb called the 5' RACE reads again in MiXCR, with one record for every CDR3 protein. The table has hundreds of thousands of distinct CDR3 sequences, 20% to 25% seen once. The sequenced sample was PBMCs or a T cell subset sorted from them (not recorded which). The receptor set was obtained from an adult woman who had mild COVID-19 (a few samples of this study predate the infection). Cell type and time point are not known.

The chain employs TRBV7-9 and TRBJ1-4; D is undetermined. With 3 bases removed from V and 4 bases from J, the gap between germline ends came to 6 bases. Germline CDR1 reads SEHNR; CDR2 reads FQNEAQ (reference sequence). CDR3 length: 13 amino acids. CDR3 in amino acids: CASSFWGNEKLFF. The CDR3 DNA is TGTGCCAGCAGCTTTTGGGGTAATGAAAAACTGTTTTTT.

The chain carries TRBV20-1 and TRBJ1-1; D not resolved. The CDR3 has 12 residues. Looked up from germline, CDR1 is DFQATT and CDR2 is SNEGSKA (reference sequence). Trimming left V 6 bases short and J 5 bases short, with 13 bases between. CDR3 sequence (DNA): TGCAGTGCATCAGACGGGCGGACTGAAGCTTTCTTT. It is translated as CSASDGRTEAFF.

The chain links TRBV6-5 to TRBJ2-7, with a weak D call TRBD1 (5 bases). Trimming took 5 bases from V and 2 from J, leaving 19 bases between them. The CDR3 extends over 16 amino acids. Germline loops: CDR1 MNHEY, CDR2 SVGAGI. CDR3 loop: CASSRSLLQVAYEQYF. Here the CDR3 DNA reads TGTGCCAGCAGTAGGAGTCTCTTACAGGTCGCCTACGAGCAGTACTTC.

This clonotype was counted a few times. The J gene is TRBJ1-1, the V gene TRBV29-1; D gene unclear. There are 16 residues in the CDR3. Germline loops: CDR1 SQVTM, CDR2 ANQGSEA. The CDR3 spells CSHGERAAYMNTEAFF. In DNA form, the CDR3 reads TGCAGTCATGGGGAGCGGGCAGCATACATGAACACTGAAGCTTTCTTT.

The chain links TRBV12-3 or TRBV12-4 to TRBJ1-3, with D uncertain. Trimming removed 2 bases at V and 0 bases at J, with 5 bases between. The length of the CDR3 is 14 residues. The CDR3 here is CASSLLISGNTIYF. In DNA form, the CDR3 reads TGTGCCAGCAGTTTACTTATCTCTGGAAACACCATATATTTT.

This clonotype has only a few counts. The CDR3 here is CSVLFGYEQYF. The CDR3 region has the DNA TGCAGCGTTCTTTTCGGCTACGAGCAGTACTTC. The chain combines TRBV29-1 with TRBJ2-7; D is undetermined. Germline CDR1 and CDR2: SQVTM and ANQGSEA. The V end lost 5 bases, the J end lost 3 bases, and 8 bases lay between the germline ends. This CDR3 contains 11 residues.

The V call is TRBV12-3 or TRBV12-4, the J call TRBJ1-6, with a weak D call TRBD1 (5 bases). CDR3 size: 14 residues. Trimming cost V 5 bases and J 9 bases, with 14 bases left between them. The CDR3 DNA reads TGTGCCAGCAGTCAGACCAGGGCCGGTTCACCCCTCCACTTT. This translates into CASSQTRAGSPLHF.

CDR3 coding DNA: TGCAGTGCTAGAGATCGCTTGGGTACCGGGGTCATTCAGTACTTC. Residues: CSARDRLGTGVIQYF. The chain recombines TRBV20-1 with TRBJ2-4, with D possibly TRBD2 on 5 matching bases. The CDR3 consists of 15 residues. V dropped 0 bases and J dropped 9 bases, with 18 bases sitting between them. Germline values: CDR1 DFQATT, CDR2 SNEGSKA (reference sequence).

This clonotype was counted between two and nine times. The genes are TRBV5-6 and TRBJ1-3; D gene unclear. CDR3 length: 17 residues. V lost 3 bases, J lost 3 bases, and 19 bases lay in between. Looked up from germline, CDR1 is SGHDT and CDR2 is YYEEEE. CDR3 protein: CASSSRTRRGVGNTIYF. CDR3 bases: TGTGCCAGCAGCTCCCGGACCCGGCGAGGAGTTGGAAACACCATATATTTT.

The chain joins TRBV5-6 to TRBJ2-3; 7 bases are shared with TRBD1. CDR1 is SGHDT and CDR2 is YYEEEE in the germline V gene. Trimming cost V 4 bases and J 3 bases; bases outside gene matches: 11. The CDR3 is 16 residues long. CDR3 nucleotides: TGTGCCAGCAGCACAAACAGGGGTCGGTTGACAGATACGCAGTATTTT. This encodes CASSTNRGRLTDTQYF.

There are a few counts of this clonotype. This chain uses TRBV5-6 with TRBJ2-5; D might be TRBD1 (7 bases). The germline CDR1 and CDR2 sequences are SGHDT and YYEEEE. Trimming pared 1 base from V and 5 bases from J, leaving 18 bases between. The CDR3 contains 16 residues. The CDR3 loop is CASSLRRGLFGETQYF. CDR3 nucleotide sequence: TGTGCCAGCAGCTTGCGGAGGGGGCTCTTCGGCGAGACCCAGTACTTC.

Only a few counts were recorded for this clonotype. The chain carries TRBV7-2 and TRBJ2-7; 8 nucleotides match TRBD2. The CDR3 is 15 amino acids. Germline CDR1 is SGHTA and CDR2 is FQGNSA. V gave up 5 bases and J gave up 2 bases; unmatched junction bases: 8. Written as DNA, the CDR3 is TGTGCCAGCAGCCCCGCAGCGGGAGCTGCCTACGAGCAGTACTTC. It encodes CASSPAAGAAYEQYF.

This clonotype has just a few counts. The V call is TRBV10-3, the J call TRBJ2-2; TRBD2 is a possible D gene (6 bases). CDR3 size: 13 residues. Trimming cost V 11 bases and J 0 bases, with 10 bases left between them. Germline loops: CDR1 ENHRY, CDR2 SYGVKD. The CDR3 sequence is CAAGGTNTGELFF. CDR3 DNA: TGTGCCGCCGGAGGGACGAACACCGGGGAGCTGTTTTTT.

The sample holds a few counts of this clonotype. The genes are TRBV28 and TRBJ2-7, with unresolved D. The CDR3 contains 11 residues. The V gene lost 5 bases and the J gene lost 3 bases, with 5 bases spanning the gap. Germline lookup yields CDR1 MDHEN and CDR2 SYDVKM. The CDR3 DNA follows: TGTGCCAGCAGTATGTTCTACGAGCAGTACTTC. This translates into CASSMFYEQYF.

This clonotype came up a few times. This chain connects TRBV27 to TRBJ2-1; TRBD1 might be the D (6 bases). V gave up 5 bases and J gave up 2 bases, with 16 bases separating them. The CDR3 has 16 amino acids. Germline V gene sequence: CDR1 MNHEY, CDR2 SMNVEV (reference sequence). CDR3 region: CASSPRQDYTYNEQFF. The CDR3 DNA is TGTGCCAGCAGTCCACGACAGGATTACACCTACAATGAGCAGTTCTTC.

The chain couples TRBV15 to TRBJ1-2, with D maybe TRBD1 (5 bases). This CDR3 spans 13 amino acids. The V gene's germline CDR1 is LNHNV and CDR2 YYDKDF (reference sequence). Trimming left V 1 base short and J 9 bases short, with 12 bases between. The CDR3 sequence: CATSRARGPRYTF. The CDR3 coding sequence is TGTGCCACCAGCAGAGCCCGGGGCCCCCGCTACACCTTC.

The chain combines TRBV12-3 or TRBV12-4 with TRBJ2-6; D unclear. Trimming left V 1 base short and J 4 bases short, with 8 bases between. This CDR3 region has 15 residues. The DNA of the CDR3 is TGTGCCAGCAGTTTAGGGTTTACGGGGGCCAACGTCCTGACTTTC. Its translation: CASSLGFTGANVLTF.

This clonotype has only a few counts. The chain joins TRBV5-1 to TRBJ2-7; 8 bases align to TRBD1. CDR3 length: 17 residues. Per the germline V gene, CDR1 is SGHRS and CDR2 is YFSETQ. The V and J ends lost 1 base and 3 bases, in that order; junction bases with no gene match: 12. Here the CDR3 DNA reads TGCGCCAGCAGCTTGAGAGTTCACGACAGGGGCCTCTACGAGCAGTACTTC. This sequence encodes CASSLRVHDRGLYEQYF.

The V and J genes are TRBV14 and TRBJ2-3, with 8 bases lining up with TRBD1. V gave up 3 bases and J gave up 6 bases; unmatched junction bases: 8. CDR3 size: 15 residues. Germline V CDR1 and CDR2: SGHDN, FVKESK. The CDR3 reads CASSHSGTGDDTQYF. CDR3 coding DNA: TGTGCCAGCAGCCACTCCGGGACAGGAGACGATACGCAGTATTTT.

This clonotype was observed a few times. The V and J genes are TRBV12-3 or TRBV12-4 and TRBJ2-7; 8 bases are shared with TRBD1. The CDR3 totals 13 residues. The V and J ends lost 8 bases and 7 bases, in that order; junction bases with no gene match: 10. CDR3 sequence reads: CASAGTGPREQYF. The CDR3 DNA is TGTGCCAGCGCCGGGACAGGCCCTCGGGAGCAGTACTTC.

The chain combines TRBV10-3 with TRBJ2-5, with D perhaps TRBD2 (6 bases). Germline V gene lookup returns CDR1 ENHRY and CDR2 SYGVKD. V lost 10 bases and J 3 bases, leaving 21 bases between the germline ends. CDR3 size: 15 residues. CDR3 sequence (DNA): TGTGCCACCGCCCTCCCGCGGGAAGGGAAAGAGACCCAGTACTTC. This codes for CATALPREGKETQYF.

This clonotype was recorded at least ten times. The V and J genes are TRBV20-1 and TRBJ2-2, with 8 bases matching TRBD1. With 0 bases clipped from V and 6 bases from J, the junction kept 9 bases outside the gene matches. CDR3 length equals 16 residues. Germline assignment: CDR1 DFQATT and CDR2 SNEGSKA (reference sequence). The chain's CDR3 is CSARDFQGARPGELFF. The CDR3 DNA reads as TGCAGTGCTAGAGATTTCCAGGGGGCGCGTCCCGGGGAGCTGTTTTTT.